This is a list of T cell receptor beta chains from one sample in a study of blood T cells in healthy people across ages. TCRdb re-called the 5' RACE reads with MiXCR, one entry per CDR3 protein. The profile shows around 780,000 distinct CDR3 sequences, under 30% of them singletons. The data were also submitted as part of a second study, on T cells of mothers and their children.

Sequenced input: blood. These receptor sequences come from a boy younger than 18 in good health. Both conserved end residues are trimmed from each CDR3.

v_gene | CDR3aa
TRBV12-3/TRBV12-4 | ASSSRATGELF
TRBV6-6 | ASSSRGASYEQY
TRBV27 | ASSLRTGGHETQY
TRBV11-2 | ASSTQGSNEKLF
TRBV4-1 | ASSLGLRNNEQF
TRBV9 | ASSVESSGGETQY
TRBV28 | ASRSGGQNTEAF
TRBV20-1 | SARAFGRFRETQY
TRBV5-1 | ASSLMGTDSTDTQY
TRBV12-3/TRBV12-4 | ASSPLLSPGELF
TRBV12-3/TRBV12-4 | ASTYRQSGGGYT
TRBV6-2/TRBV6-3 | ASSWGGNQPQH
TRBV4-1 | ASSHRIARGVPGDQY
TRBV30 | AWSLPDRANEKLF
TRBV3-1 | ASSQGDYTDTQY
TRBV15 | ATKESGANVLT
TRBV12-3/TRBV12-4 | ATRTTTEAF
TRBV7-8 | ASSSLAGGLYEQF
TRBV20-1 | SASTLGSGGSYSEQF
TRBV27 | ASSPGRRGYNEQF
TRBV18 | ASSPGPEQPQH
TRBV13 | ASSHHRGTLVEQY
TRBV20-1 | SANVASNEKLF
TRBV14 | ASSQKPSSYEQY
TRBV15 | ATSREDRRETQY
TRBV5-1 | ASSLAPVQGAGNSPLH
TRBV12-3/TRBV12-4 | ASSLRALEPQH